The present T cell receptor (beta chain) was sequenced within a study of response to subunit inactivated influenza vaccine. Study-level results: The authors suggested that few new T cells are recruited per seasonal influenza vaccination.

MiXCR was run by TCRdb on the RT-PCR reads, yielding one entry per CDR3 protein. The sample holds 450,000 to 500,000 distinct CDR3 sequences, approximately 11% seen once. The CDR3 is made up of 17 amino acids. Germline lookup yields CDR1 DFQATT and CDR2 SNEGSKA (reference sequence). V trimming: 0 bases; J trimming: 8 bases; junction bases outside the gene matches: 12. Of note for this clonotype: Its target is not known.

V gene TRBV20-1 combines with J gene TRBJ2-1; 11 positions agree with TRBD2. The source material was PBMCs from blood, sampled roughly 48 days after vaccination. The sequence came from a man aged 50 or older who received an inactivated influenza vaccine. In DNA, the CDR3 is TGCAGTGCTAGAGATAGCGAACTAGCGGGAGTATGGCATGAGCAGTTCTTC. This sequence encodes CSARDSELAGVWHEQFF.